This T cell receptor (beta chain) was profiled in a study of blood T cell repertoires in COVID-19. Background on the study: Sources were T cells, B-cell-depleted T cells, or PBMCs; the material itself was cDNA or gDNA.

Germline V gene sequence: CDR1 SGHNT, CDR2 YYREEE (reference sequence). The CDR3 extends over 13 amino acids. The V and J ends lost 0 bases and 11 bases respectively, with 15 bases between them. This clone has a handful of counts. In the study's own analysis: For nucleated cells, counts were estimated from reference gene primer amplification. Generated by immunoSEQ multiplex PCR, the TCRdb table keeps only in-frame clones and is missing some. V and J calls and clone size are copied from that table; D and trimming were computed from the DNA. The table records almost 100,000 clones, about 89% of them present only once.

This TCR came from a man over 45 with acute or convalescent COVID-19. The sequenced material came from peripheral blood. The chain is built from TRBV5-4 and TRBJ2-7; D possibly corresponds to TRBD2 (5 bases). The CDR3 bases are TGTGCCAGCAGCTTGGCGGGAACGCCGCGTAAGTACTTC. Translating gives CASSLAGTPRKYF. The entire variable domain, with the rest obtained from reference TRBV5-4 and TRBJ2-7, is as follows: ETGVTQSPTHLIKTRGQQVTLRCSSQSGHNTVSWYQQALGQGPQFIFQYYREEENGRGNFPPRFSGLQFPNYSSELNVNALELDDSALYLCASSLAGTPRKYFGPGTRLTVT.